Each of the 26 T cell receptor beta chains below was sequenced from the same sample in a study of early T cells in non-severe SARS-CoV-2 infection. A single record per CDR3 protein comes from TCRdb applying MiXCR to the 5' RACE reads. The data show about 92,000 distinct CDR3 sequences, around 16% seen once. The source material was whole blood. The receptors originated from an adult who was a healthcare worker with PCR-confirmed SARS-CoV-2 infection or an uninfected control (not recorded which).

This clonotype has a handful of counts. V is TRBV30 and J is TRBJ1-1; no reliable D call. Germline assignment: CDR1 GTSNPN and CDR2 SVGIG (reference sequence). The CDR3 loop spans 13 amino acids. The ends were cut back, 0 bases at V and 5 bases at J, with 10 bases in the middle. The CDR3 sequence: CAWSVMLGTEAFF. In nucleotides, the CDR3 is TGTGCCTGGAGTGTAATGTTGGGAACTGAAGCTTTCTTT.

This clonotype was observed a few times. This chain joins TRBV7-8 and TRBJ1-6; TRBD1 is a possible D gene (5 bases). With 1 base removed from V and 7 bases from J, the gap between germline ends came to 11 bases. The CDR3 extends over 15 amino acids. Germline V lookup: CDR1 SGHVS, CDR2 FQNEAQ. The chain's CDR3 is CASSLDPGMNSPLHF. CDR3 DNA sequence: TGTGCCAGCAGCTTAGACCCAGGGATGAATTCACCCCTCCACTTT. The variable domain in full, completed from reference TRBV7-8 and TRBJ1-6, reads GAGVSQSPRYKVAKRGQDVALRCDPISGHVSLFWYQQALGQGPEFLTYFQNEAQLDKSGLPSDRFFAERPEGSVSTLKIQRTQQEDSAVYLCASSLDPGMNSPLHFGNGTRLTVT.

The CDR3, as DNA: TGTGCCAGCAGTTCACGCACGGCCGGGGAGCTGTTTTTT. As protein: CASSSRTAGELFF. The chain is built from TRBV6-5 and TRBJ2-2; no clear D. Between the trimmed V and J ends, which lost 4 bases and 6 bases, there was a span of 9 bases. From germline, CDR1 is MNHEY and CDR2 SVGAGI. The CDR3 is made up of 13 amino acids.

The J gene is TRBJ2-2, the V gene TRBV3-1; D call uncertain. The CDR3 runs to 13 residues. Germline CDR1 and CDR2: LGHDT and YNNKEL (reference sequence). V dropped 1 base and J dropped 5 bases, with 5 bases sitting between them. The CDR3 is CASSQGLTGELFF. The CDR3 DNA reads TGTGCCAGCAGCCAAGGTCTAACCGGGGAGCTGTTTTTT.

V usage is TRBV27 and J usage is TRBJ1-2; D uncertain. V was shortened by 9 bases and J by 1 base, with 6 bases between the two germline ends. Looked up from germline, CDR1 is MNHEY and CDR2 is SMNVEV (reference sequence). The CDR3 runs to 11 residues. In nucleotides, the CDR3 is TGTGCCAGTGGGCGTAACTATGGCTACACCTTC. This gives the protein CASGRNYGYTF.

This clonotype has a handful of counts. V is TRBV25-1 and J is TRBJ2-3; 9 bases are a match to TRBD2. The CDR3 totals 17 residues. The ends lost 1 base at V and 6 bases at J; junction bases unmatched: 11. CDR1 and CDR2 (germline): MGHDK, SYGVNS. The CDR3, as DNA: TGTGCCAGCAGTGAATTAGAGAAAGCGGGAGGAGCGGATACGCAGTATTTT. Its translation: CASSELEKAGGADTQYF.

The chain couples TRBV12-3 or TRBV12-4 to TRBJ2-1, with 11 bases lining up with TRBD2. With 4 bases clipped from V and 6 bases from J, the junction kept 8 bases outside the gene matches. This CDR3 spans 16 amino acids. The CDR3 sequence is CASSSTLAGGPNEQFF. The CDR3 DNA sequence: TGTGCCAGCAGTTCGACTCTAGCGGGAGGTCCCAATGAGCAGTTCTTC.

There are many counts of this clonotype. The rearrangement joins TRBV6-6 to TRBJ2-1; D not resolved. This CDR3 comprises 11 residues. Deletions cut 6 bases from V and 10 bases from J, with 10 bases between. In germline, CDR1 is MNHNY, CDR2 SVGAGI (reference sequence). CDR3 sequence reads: CASRISEEQFF. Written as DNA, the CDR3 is TGTGCCAGCAGGATTTCGGAGGAGCAGTTCTTC.

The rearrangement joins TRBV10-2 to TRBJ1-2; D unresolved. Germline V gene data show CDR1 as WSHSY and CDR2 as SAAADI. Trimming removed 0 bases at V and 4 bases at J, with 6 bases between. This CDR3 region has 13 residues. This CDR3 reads CASSESGSYGYTF. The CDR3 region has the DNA TGCGCCAGCAGTGAGTCAGGCAGCTATGGCTACACCTTC.

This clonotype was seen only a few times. Here the CDR3 reads CASSDLQGARNEQFF. CDR3 nucleotide sequence: TGTGCCAGCAGTGATTTACAGGGGGCGCGGAATGAGCAGTTCTTC. This chain connects TRBV2 to TRBJ2-1; TRBD1 matches at 9 bases. The CDR3 consists of 15 residues. The V segment lost 3 bases and the J segment 7 bases; nucleotides outside the gene matches: 7. Germline assignment: CDR1 SNHLY and CDR2 FYNNEI.

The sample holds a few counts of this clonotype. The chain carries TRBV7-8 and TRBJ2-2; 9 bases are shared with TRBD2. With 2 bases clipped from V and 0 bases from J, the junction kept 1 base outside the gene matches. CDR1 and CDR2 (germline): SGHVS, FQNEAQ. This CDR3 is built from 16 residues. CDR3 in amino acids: CASSLLAGANTGELFF. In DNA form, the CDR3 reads TGTGCCAGCAGCTTATTAGCGGGGGCGAACACCGGGGAGCTGTTTTTT. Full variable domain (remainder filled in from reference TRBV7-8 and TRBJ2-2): GAGVSQSPRYKVAKRGQDVALRCDPISGHVSLFWYQQALGQGPEFLTYFQNEAQLDKSGLPSDRFFAERPEGSVSTLKIQRTQQEDSAVYLCASSLLAGANTGELFFGEGSRLTVL.

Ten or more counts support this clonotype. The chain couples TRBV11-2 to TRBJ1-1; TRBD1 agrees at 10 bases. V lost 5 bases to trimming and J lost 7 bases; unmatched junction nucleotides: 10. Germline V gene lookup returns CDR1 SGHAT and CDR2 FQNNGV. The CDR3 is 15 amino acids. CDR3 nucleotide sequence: TGTGCCAGCAGCCAACACGGGACAGGGGTAATTGAAGCTTTCTTT. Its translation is CASSQHGTGVIEAFF.

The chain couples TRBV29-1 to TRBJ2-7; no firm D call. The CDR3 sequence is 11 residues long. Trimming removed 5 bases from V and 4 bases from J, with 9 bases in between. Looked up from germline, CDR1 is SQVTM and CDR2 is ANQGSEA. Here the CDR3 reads CSVRVPYEQYF. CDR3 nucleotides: TGCAGCGTTAGGGTACCTTACGAGCAGTACTTC.

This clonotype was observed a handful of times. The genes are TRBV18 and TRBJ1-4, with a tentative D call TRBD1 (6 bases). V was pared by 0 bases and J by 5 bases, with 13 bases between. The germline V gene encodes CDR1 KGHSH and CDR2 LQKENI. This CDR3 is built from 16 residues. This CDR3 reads CASSPPPGQPNEKLFF. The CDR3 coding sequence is TGTGCCAGCTCACCACCCCCGGGACAACCCAATGAAAAACTGTTTTTT.

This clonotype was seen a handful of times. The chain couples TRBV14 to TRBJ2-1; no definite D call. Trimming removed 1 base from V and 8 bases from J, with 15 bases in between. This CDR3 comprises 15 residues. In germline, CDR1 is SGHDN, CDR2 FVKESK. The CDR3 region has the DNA TGTGCCAGCAGCCAAGTTACCTTTCCCGGTGATGAGCAGTTCTTC. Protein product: CASSQVTFPGDEQFF.

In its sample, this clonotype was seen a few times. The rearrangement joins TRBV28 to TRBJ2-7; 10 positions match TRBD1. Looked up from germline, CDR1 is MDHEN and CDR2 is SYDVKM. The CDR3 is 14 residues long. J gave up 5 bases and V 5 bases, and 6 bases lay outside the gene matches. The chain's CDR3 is CASSLPTGGHEQYF. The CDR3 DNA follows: TGTGCCAGCAGTCTCCCGACAGGGGGCCACGAGCAGTACTTC.

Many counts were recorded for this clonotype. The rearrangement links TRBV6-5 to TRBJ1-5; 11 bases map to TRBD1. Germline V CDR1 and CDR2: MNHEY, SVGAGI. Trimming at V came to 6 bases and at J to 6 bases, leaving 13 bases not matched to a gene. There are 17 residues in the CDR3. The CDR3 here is CASSPFGQGAARQPQHF. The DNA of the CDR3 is TGTGCCAGCAGCCCATTCGGACAGGGGGCAGCCCGTCAGCCCCAGCATTTT.

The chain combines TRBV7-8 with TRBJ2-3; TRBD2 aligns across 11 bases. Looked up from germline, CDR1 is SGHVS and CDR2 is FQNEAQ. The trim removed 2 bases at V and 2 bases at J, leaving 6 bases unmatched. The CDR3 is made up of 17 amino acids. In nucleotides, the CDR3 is TGTGCCAGCAGCTTATTCCCTAGCGGGGGGCTCACAGATACGCAGTATTTT. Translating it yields CASSLFPSGGLTDTQYF.

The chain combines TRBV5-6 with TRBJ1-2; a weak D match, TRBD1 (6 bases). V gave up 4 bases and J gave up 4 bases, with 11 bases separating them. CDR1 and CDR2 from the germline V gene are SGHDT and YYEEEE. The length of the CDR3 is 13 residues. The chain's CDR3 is CASSAGHIYGYTF. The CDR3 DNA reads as TGTGCCAGCAGCGCGGGACACATCTATGGCTACACCTTC.

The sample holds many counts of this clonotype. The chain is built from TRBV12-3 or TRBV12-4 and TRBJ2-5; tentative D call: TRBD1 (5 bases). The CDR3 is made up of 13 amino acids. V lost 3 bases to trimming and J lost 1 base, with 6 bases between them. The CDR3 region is CASSFDSQETQYF. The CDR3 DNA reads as TGTGCCAGCAGTTTCGACAGCCAAGAGACCCAGTACTTC.

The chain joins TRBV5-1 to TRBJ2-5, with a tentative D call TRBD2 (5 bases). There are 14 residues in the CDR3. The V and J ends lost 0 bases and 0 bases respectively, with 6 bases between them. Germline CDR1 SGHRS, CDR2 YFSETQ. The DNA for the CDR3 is TGCGCCAGCAGCTTGGCCGGGGACCAAGAGACCCAGTACTTC. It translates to CASSLAGDQETQYF.

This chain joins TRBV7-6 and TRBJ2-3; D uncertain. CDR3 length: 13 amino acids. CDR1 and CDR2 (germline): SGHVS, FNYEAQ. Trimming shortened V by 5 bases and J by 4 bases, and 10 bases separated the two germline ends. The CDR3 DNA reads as TGTGCCAGCAGCCTCCGAGCTTCAGATACGCAGTATTTT. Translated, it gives CASSLRASDTQYF.

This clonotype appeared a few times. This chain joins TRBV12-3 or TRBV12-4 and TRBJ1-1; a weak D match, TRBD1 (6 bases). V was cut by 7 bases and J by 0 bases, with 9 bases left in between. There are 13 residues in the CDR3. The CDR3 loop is CASMEGVNTEAFF. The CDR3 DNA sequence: TGTGCCAGCATGGAGGGGGTGAACACTGAAGCTTTCTTT.

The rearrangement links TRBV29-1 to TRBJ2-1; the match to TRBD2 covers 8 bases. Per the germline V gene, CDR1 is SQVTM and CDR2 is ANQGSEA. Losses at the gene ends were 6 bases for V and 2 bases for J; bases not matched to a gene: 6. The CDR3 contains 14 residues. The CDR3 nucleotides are TGCAGCGTAGTAGCGGGATCCACCTACAATGAGCAGTTCTTC. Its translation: CSVVAGSTYNEQFF.

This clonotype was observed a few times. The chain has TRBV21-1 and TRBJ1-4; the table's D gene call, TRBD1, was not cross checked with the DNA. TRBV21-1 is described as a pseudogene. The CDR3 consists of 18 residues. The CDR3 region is CASSKEDGQGAPEEKLFF. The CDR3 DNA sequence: TGTGCCAGCAGCAAAGAGGATGGCCAAGGGGCGCCGGAAGAAAAACTGTTTTTT.

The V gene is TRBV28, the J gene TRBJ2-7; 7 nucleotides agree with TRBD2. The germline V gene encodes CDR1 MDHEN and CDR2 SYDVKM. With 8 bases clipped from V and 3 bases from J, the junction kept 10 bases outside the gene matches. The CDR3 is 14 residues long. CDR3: CASRGASGNYEQYF. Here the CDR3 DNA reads TGTGCCAGCCGCGGGGCTAGCGGCAACTACGAGCAGTACTTC.